A selection of T cell receptor beta chains follows, all from one sample in a study of T cell responses to AZD1222 COVID-19 vaccine. The repertoire was sequenced with immunoSEQ multiplex PCR; TCRdb's copy has only in-frame clones and lacks some. The table lists under 150,000 clones, roughly 89% of them singletons. The sequenced sample was peripheral blood, obtained on day 0 of AZD1222 vaccination. Receptors originate from an adult in good health. Each CDR3 is given with its conserved first and last residue. Fields, in order: clone size, V gene, J gene, D gene, CDR3 DNA, CDR3 protein. The D gene is left open where the match is weak. Clone sizes are given selectively: once, few, many, or a class where the clone is expanded.

.	TRBV5-8	TRBJ2-1	TRBD2	TGTGCCAGCAGCTCGGCCGGGGGGCTAGCGGGAGTTAATGAGCAGTTCTTC	CASSSAGGLAGVNEQFF
.	TRBV10-2	TRBJ1-1	TRBD1	TGCGCCAGCAAAACCGGGACAGGCGGAGCTTTCTTT	CASKTGTGGAFF
.	TRBV27	TRBJ1-5	.	TGTGCCAGCAGTCCCCGTACGGATCAGCCCCAGCATTTT	CASSPRTDQPQHF
.	TRBV7-8	TRBJ2-1	.	TGTGCCAGCAGCTCCGTGGAGTACGGGACCAATGAGCAGTTCTTC	CASSSVEYGTNEQFF
.	TRBV5-6	TRBJ1-4	.	TGTGCCAGCAGCTTGGAATTCCCAAGTGAAAAACTGTTTTTT	CASSLEFPSEKLFF
.	TRBV25-1	TRBJ2-4	TRBD2	TGTGCCAGCAGTGAGGTGAGCGGGGCGAGGAACATTCAGTACTTC	CASSEVSGARNIQYF
.	TRBV27	TRBJ2-7	.	TGTGCCAGCATCGGGCTAGGGGAAGGAATGAGGAGCCATTACGAGCAGTACTTC	CASIGLGEGMRSHYEQYF
.	TRBV28	TRBJ2-1	TRBD1	TGTGCCAGCAGCCTCTCCGGGACAGGGGGCATGTATGAGCAGTTCTTC	CASSLSGTGGMYEQFF
once	TRBV4-2	TRBJ1-2	TRBD1	TGTGCCAGCAGCCAAGGGGACAGGGCGTCCTCCTATGGCTACACCTTC	CASSQGDRASSYGYTF
.	TRBV4-1	TRBJ2-1	.	TGCGCCAGCAGCCAAGGGGAGGCCCAGGAGCAGTTCTTC	CASSQGEAQEQFF
.	TRBV6-5	TRBJ2-5	.	TGTGCCAGCAGTTACTCGGGCCGGATTGAAGAGACCCAGTACTTC	CASSYSGRIEETQYF
.	TRBV4-1	TRBJ1-5	TRBD1	TGCGCCAGCAGCCAAGCAGGGGGGGGATATGGCAATCAGCCCCAGCATTTT	CASSQAGGGYGNQPQHF
.	TRBV7-9	TRBJ2-1	.	TGTGCCAGCAGCTTAGCTCAACATGAGCAGTTCTTC	CASSLAQHEQFF
.	TRBV2	TRBJ1-6	.	TGTGCCAGCAGAGCTAGGGGGAATTCACCCCTCCACTTT	CASRARGNSPLHF
.	TRBV19	TRBJ1-4	.	TGTGCCAGTAGTATCGCAACCCCCCTGGGCAGTAATGAAAAACTGTTTTTT	CASSIATPLGSNEKLFF
.	TRBV19	TRBJ1-5	.	TGTGCCAGTAGTAGAATCCGGGACACCAATCAGCCCCAGCATTTT	CASSRIRDTNQPQHF
once	TRBV19	TRBJ1-1	TRBD1	TGTGCCAGTAGTATATACAGGGGATTGAACACTGAAGCTTTCTTT	CASSIYRGLNTEAFF